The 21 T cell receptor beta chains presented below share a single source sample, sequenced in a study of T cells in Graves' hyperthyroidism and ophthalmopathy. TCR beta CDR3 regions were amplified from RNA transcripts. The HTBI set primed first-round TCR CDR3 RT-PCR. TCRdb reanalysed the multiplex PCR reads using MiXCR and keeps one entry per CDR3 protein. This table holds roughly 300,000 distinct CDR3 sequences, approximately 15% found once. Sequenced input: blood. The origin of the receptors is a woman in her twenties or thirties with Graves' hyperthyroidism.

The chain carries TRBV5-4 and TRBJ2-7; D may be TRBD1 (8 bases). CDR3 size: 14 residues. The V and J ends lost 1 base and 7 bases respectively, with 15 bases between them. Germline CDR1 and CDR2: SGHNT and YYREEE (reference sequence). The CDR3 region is CASSLSDREGEQYF. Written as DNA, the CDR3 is TGTGCCAGCAGCTTGTCGGACAGGGAGGGAGAGCAGTACTTC.

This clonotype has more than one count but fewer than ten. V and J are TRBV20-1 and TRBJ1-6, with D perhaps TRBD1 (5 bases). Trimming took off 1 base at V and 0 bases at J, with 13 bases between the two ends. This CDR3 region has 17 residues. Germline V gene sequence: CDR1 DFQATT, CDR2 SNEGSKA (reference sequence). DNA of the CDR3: TGCAGTGCTAGAGCCTCAGGGATGAGCTCCTATAATTCACCCCTCCACTTT. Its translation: CSARASGMSSYNSPLHF.

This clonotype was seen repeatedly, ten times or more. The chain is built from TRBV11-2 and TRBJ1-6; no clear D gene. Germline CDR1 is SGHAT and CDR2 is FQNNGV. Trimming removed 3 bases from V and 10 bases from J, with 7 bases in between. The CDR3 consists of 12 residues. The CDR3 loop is CASSLVRSPLHF. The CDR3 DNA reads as TGTGCCAGCAGCTTGGTGCGGTCACCCCTCCACTTT.

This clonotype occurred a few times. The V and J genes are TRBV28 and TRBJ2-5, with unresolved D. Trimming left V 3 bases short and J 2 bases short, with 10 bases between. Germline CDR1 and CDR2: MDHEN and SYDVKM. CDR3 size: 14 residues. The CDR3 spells CASSFSAKQETQYF. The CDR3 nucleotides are TGTGCCAGCAGTTTTTCGGCGAAACAAGAGACCCAGTACTTC.

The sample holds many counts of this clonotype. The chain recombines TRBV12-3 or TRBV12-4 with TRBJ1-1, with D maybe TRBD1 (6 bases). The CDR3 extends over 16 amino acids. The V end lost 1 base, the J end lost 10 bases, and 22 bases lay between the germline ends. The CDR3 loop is CASSLGSGHLPGTAFF. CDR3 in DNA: TGTGCCAGCAGTTTAGGGTCGGGACACCTCCCCGGGACAGCTTTCTTT.

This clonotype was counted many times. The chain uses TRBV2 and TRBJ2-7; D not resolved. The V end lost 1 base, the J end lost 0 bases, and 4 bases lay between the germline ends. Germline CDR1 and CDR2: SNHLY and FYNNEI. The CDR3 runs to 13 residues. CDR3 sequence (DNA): TGTGCCAGCAGTGAAGGGCCCTCCTACGAGCAGTACTTC. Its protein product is CASSEGPSYEQYF.

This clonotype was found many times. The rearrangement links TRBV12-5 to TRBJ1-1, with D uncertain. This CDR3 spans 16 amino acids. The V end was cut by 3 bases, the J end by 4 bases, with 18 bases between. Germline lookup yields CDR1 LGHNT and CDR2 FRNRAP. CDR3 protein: CASGFRVGSSPTEAFF. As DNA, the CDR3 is TGTGCTAGTGGTTTTCGTGTGGGATCATCTCCCACTGAAGCTTTCTTT.

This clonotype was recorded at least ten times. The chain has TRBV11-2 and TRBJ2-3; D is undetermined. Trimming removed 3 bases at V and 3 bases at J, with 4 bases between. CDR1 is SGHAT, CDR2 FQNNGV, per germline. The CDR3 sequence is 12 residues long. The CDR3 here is CASSFMTDTQYF. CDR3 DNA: TGTGCCAGCAGCTTCATGACAGATACGCAGTATTTT.

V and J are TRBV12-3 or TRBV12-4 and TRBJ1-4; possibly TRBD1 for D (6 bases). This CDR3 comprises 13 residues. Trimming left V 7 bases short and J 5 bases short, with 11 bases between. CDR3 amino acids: CASNLGGNEKLFF. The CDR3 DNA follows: TGTGCCAGCAACCTGGGGGGCAATGAAAAACTGTTTTTT.

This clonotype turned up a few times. In DNA, the CDR3 is TGTGCCAGTATTAATCACCCGGGAAGCTCCTACAATGAGCAGTTCTTC. Translation gives CASINHPGSSYNEQFF. The chain combines TRBV19 with TRBJ2-1; TRBD2 might be the D (5 bases). Germline V lookup: CDR1 LNHDA, CDR2 SQIVND (reference sequence). There are 16 residues in the CDR3. Between the trimmed V and J ends, which lost 7 bases and 0 bases, there was a span of 16 bases.

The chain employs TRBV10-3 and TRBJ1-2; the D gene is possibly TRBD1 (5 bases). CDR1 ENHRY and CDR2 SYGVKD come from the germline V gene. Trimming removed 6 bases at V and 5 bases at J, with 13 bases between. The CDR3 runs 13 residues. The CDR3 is CAISPREGYGYTF. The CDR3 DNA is TGTGCCATCAGCCCGAGGGAGGGGTATGGCTACACCTTC.

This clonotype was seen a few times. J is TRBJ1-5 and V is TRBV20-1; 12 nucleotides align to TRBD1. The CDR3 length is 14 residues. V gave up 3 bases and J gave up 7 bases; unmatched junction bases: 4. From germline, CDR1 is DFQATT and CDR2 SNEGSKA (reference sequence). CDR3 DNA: TGCAGTGCTAGCTCCGGGACAGGGGGCCAGCCCCAGCATTTT. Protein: CSASSGTGGQPQHF.

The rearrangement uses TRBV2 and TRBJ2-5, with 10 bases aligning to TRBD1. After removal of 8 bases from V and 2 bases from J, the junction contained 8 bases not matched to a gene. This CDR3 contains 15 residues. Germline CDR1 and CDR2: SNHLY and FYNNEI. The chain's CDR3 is CASARDRGFQETQYF. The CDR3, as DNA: TGTGCCAGCGCACGGGACAGGGGTTTTCAAGAGACCCAGTACTTC.

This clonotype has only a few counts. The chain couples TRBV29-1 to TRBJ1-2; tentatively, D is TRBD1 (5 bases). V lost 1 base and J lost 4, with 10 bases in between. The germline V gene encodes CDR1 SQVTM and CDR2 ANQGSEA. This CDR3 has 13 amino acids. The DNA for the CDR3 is TGCAGCGTTGAAGGAGGGGCCTCCTATGGCTACACCTTC. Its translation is CSVEGGASYGYTF.

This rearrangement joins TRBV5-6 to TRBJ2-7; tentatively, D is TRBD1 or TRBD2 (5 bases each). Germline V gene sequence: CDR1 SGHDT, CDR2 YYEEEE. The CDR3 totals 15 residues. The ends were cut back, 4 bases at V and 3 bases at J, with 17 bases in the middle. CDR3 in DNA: TGTGCCAGCAGCGGGCTCGGGACGAATGACTACGAGCAGTACTTC. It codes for CASSGLGTNDYEQYF.

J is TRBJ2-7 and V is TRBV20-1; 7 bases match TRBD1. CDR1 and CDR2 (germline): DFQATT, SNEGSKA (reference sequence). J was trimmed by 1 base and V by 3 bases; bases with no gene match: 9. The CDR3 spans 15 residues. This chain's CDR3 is CSARPLRGSSYEQYF. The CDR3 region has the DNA TGCAGTGCTAGGCCCCTCAGGGGGTCTTCCTACGAGCAGTACTTC.

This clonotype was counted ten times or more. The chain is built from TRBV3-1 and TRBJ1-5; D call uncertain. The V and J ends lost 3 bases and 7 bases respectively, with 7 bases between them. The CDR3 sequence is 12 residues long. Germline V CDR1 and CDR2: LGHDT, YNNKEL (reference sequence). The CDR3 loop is CASSQGEQPQHF. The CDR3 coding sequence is TGTGCCAGCAGCCAGGGCGAACAGCCCCAGCATTTT.

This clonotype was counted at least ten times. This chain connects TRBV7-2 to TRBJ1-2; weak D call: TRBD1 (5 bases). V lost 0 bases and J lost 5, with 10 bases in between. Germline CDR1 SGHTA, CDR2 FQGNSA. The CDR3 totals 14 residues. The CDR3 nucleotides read TGTGCCAGCAGCTTAGCGGGACGGCTATATGGCTACACCTTC. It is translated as CASSLAGRLYGYTF.

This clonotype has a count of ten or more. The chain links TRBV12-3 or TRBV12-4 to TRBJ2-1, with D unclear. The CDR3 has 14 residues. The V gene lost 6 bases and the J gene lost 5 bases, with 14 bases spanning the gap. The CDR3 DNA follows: TGTGCCAGCAGAAGTTTAGGTGGCCACAATGAGCAGTTCTTC. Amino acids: CASRSLGGHNEQFF.

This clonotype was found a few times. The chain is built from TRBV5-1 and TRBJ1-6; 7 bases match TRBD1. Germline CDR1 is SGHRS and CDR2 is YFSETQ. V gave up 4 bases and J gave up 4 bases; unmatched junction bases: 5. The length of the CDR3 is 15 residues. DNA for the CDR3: TGCGCCAGCAGCCCGGGACAGCCTTATAATTCACCCCTCCACTTT. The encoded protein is CASSPGQPYNSPLHF. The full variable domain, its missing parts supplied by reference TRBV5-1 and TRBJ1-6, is KAGVTQTPRYLIKTRGQQVTLSCSPISGHRSVSWYQQTPGQGLQFLFEYFSETQRNKGNFPGRFSGRQFSNSRSEMNVSTLELGDSALYLCASSPGQPYNSPLHFGNGTRLTVT.

CDR3: CASSLSINSWGQVNNEQFF. CDR3 sequence (DNA): TGTGCCAGCAGCTTAAGTATAAATTCTTGGGGACAAGTCAACAATGAGCAGTTCTTC. The V gene is TRBV11-2, the J gene TRBJ2-1; D might be TRBD1 (6 bases). Germline CDR1 is SGHAT and CDR2 is FQNNGV. This CDR3 spans 19 amino acids. V lost 2 bases, J lost 5 bases, and 25 bases lay in between.